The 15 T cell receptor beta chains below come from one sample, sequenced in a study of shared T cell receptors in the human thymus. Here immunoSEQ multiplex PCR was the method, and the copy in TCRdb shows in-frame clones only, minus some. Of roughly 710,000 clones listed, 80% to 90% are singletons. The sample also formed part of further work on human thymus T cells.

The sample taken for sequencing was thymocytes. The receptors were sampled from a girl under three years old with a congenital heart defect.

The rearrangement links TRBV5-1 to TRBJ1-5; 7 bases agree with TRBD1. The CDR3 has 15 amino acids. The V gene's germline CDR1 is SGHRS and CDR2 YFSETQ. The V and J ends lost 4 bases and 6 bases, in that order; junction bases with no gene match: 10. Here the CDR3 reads CASSPGVGGGQPQHF. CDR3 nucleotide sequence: TGCGCCAGCAGCCCGGGAGTAGGGGGCGGTCAGCCCCAGCATTTT. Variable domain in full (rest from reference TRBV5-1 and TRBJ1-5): KAGVTQTPRYLIKTRGQQVTLSCSPISGHRSVSWYQQTPGQGLQFLFEYFSETQRNKGNFPGRFSGRQFSNSRSEMNVSTLELGDSALYLCASSPGVGGGQPQHFGDGTRLSIL.

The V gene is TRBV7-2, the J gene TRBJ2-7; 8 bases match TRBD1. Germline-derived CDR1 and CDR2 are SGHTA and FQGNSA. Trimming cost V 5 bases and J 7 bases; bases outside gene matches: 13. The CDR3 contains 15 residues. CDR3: CASSPWTGPQGEQYF. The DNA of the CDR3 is TGTGCCAGCAGCCCTTGGACAGGGCCTCAGGGGGAGCAGTACTTC.

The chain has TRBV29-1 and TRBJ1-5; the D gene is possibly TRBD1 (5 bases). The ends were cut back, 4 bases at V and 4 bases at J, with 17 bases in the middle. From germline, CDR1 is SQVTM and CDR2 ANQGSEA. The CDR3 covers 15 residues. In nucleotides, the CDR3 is TGCAGCGTTGCCACTGGGGCGCAGGGAAATCAGCCCCAGCATTTT. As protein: CSVATGAQGNQPQHF.

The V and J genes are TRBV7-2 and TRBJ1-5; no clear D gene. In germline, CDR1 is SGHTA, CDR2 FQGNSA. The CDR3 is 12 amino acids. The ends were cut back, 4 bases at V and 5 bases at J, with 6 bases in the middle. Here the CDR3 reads CASSSNYQPQHF. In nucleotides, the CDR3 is TGTGCCAGCAGCTCGAACTATCAGCCCCAGCATTTT.

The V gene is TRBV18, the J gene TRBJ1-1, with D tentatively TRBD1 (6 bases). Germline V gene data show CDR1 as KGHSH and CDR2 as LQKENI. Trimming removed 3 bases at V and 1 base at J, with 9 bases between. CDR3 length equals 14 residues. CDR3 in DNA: TGTGCCAGCTCACCGGAGACAGGGAACACTGAAGCTTTCTTT. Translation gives CASSPETGNTEAFF.

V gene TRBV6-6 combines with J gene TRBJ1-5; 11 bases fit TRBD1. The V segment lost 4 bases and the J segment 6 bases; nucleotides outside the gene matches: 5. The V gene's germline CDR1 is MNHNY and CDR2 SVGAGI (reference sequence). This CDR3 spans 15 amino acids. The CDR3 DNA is TGTGCCAGCAGTTGCGGACAGGGGGCGCGTCAGCCCCAGCATTTT. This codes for CASSCGQGARQPQHF.

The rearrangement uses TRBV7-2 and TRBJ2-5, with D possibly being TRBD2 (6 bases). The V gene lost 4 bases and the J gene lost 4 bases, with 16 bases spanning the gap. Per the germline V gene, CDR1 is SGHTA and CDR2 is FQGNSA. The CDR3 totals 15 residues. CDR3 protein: CASSSAGGPGETQYF. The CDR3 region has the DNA TGTGCCAGCAGCTCAGCAGGAGGGCCTGGAGAGACCCAGTACTTC. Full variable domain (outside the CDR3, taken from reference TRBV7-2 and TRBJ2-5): GAGVSQSPSNKVTEKGKDVELRCDPISGHTALYWYRQSLGQGLEFLIYFQGNSAPDKSGLPSDRFSAERTGGSVSTLTIQRTQQEDSAVYLCASSSAGGPGETQYFGPGTRLLVL.

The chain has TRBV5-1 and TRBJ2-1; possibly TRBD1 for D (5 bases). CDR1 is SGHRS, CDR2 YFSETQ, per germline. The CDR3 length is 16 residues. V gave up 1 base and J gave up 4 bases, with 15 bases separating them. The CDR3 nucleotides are TGCGCCAGCAGCTTGAATCGAACAGGAAGATACAATGAGCAGTTCTTC. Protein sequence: CASSLNRTGRYNEQFF.

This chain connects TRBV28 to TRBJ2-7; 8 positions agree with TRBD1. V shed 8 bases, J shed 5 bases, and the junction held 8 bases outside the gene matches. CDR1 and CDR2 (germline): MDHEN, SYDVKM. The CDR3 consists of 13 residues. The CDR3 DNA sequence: TGTGCCAGCGCCAGGGGGCTAGAGGACGAGCAGTACTTC. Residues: CASARGLEDEQYF.

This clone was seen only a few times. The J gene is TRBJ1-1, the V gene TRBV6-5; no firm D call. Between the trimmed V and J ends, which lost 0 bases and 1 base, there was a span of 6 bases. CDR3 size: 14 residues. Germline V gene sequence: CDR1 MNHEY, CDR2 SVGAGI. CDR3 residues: CASSYSEENTEAFF. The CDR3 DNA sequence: TGTGCCAGCAGTTACTCAGAGGAGAACACTGAAGCTTTCTTT.

The CDR3 DNA follows: TGTGCCATCAGTGGTTTGCGGAACAGGGGGACTGAAGCTTTCTTT. Translation gives CAISGLRNRGTEAFF. J is TRBJ1-1 and V is TRBV10-3; 8 nucleotides align to TRBD1. The CDR3 has 15 residues. V gave up 4 bases and J gave up 5 bases; unmatched junction bases: 9. Looked up from germline, CDR1 is ENHRY and CDR2 is SYGVKD.

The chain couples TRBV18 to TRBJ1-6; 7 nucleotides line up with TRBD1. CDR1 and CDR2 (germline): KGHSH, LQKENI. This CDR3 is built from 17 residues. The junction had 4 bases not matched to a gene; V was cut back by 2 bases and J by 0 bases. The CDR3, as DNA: TGTGCCAGCTCACCAACGACAGGGAGCTCCTATAATTCACCCCTCCACTTT. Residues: CASSPTTGSSYNSPLHF.

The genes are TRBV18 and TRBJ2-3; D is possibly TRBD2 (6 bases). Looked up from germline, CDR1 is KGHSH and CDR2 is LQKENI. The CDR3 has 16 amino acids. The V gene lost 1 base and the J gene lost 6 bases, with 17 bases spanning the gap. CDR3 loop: CASSPLCGEPGDTQYF. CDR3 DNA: TGTGCCAGCTCACCACTGTGCGGGGAACCTGGGGATACGCAGTATTTT.

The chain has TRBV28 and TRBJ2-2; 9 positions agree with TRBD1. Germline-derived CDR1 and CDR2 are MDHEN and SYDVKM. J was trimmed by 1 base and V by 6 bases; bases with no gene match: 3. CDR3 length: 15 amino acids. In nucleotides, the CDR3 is TGTGCCAGCAGGGCGGGACAGGGGAACACCGGGGAGCTGTTTTTT. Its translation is CASRAGQGNTGELFF.

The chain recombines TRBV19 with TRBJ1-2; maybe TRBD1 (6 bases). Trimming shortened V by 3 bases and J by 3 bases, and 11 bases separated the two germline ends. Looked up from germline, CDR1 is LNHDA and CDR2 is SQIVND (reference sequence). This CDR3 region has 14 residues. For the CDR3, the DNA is TGTGCCAGTAGTATTAGGGGGAGAGACTATGGCTACACCTTC. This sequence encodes CASSIRGRDYGYTF.